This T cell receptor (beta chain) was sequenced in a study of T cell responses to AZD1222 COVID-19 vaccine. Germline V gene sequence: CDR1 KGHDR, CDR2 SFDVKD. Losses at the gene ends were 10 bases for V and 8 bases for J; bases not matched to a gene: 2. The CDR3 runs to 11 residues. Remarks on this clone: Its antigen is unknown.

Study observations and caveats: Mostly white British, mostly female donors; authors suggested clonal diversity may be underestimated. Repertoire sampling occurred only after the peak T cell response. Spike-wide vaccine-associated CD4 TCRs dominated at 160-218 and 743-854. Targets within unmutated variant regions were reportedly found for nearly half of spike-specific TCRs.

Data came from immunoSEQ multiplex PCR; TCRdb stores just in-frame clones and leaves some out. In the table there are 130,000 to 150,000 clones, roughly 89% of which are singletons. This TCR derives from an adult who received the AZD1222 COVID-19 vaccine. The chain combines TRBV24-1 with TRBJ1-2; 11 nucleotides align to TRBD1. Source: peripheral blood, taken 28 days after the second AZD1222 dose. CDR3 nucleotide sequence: TGTGCCACGGGACAGGGGGACGGCTACACCTTC. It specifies CATGQGDGYTF.